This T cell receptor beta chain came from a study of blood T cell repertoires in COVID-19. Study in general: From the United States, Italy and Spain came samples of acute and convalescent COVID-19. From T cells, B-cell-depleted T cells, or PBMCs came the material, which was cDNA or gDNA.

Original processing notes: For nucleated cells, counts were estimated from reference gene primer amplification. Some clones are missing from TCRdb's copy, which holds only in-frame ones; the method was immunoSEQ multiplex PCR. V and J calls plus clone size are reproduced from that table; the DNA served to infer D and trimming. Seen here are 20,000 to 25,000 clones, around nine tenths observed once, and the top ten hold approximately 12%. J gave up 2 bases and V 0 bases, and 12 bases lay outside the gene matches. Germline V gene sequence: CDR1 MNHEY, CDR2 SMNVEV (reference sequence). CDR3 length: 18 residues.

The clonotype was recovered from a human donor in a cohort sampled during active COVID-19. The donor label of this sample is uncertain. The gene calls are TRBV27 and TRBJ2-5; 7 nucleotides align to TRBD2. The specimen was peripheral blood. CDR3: CASSLSTSLAGVQETQYF. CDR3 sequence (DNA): TGTGCCAGCAGTTTATCGACTAGTTTGGCGGGAGTACAAGAGACCCAGTACTTC.